This entry lists 30 T cell receptor beta chains sequenced from one sample in a study of blood T cell repertoires in COVID-19. Profiled with immunoSEQ multiplex PCR; TCRdb holds only in-frame clones, not every one. The sample comprises some 390,000 clones, 89% of which are singletons, and approximately 1.5% rests with the top ten. Sequences were obtained from PBMCs or T cells enriched from blood (not recorded which). The origin of the receptors is a woman in her twenties or thirties who had recovered from COVID-19.

The rearrangement links TRBV28 to TRBJ2-7, with 9 positions matching TRBD2. Unmatched junction bases numbered 3, after V lost 3 bases and J lost 0 bases. The germline V gene encodes CDR1 MDHEN and CDR2 SYDVKM. This CDR3 has 15 amino acids. CDR3 DNA sequence: TGTGCCAGCAGTTTCCCAGCGGGGGGCTCCTACGAGCAGTACTTC. Translation: CASSFPAGGSYEQYF.

V is TRBV3-1 (or the pseudogene TRBV3-2) and J is TRBJ1-1; the match to TRBD1 covers 9 bases. Germline loops: CDR1 LGHDT, CDR2 YNNKEL (reference sequence). The CDR3 extends over 18 amino acids. After removal of 3 bases from V and 4 bases from J, the junction contained 15 bases not matched to a gene. CDR3 nucleotides: TGTGCCAGCAGCCAGTTGAACCGGGACAGGGTCCGACCCACTGAAGCTTTCTTT. Residues: CASSQLNRDRVRPTEAFF.

The rearrangement uses TRBV29-1 and TRBJ2-1, with 9 positions matching TRBD2. The CDR3 loop spans 12 amino acids. Germline assignment: CDR1 SQVTM and CDR2 ANQGSEA. The trim removed 7 bases at V and 13 bases at J, leaving 11 bases unmatched. The CDR3 region has the DNA TGCAGCGGCATCCTTGCGGGAGGGGTTCAGTTCTTC. Translating gives CSGILAGGVQFF.

The rearrangement uses TRBV30 and TRBJ2-3, with 12 bases matching TRBD2. The CDR3 contains 14 residues. V shed 5 bases and J 5 bases; nucleotides not matched to a gene: 5. Germline loops: CDR1 GTSNPN, CDR2 SVGIG (reference sequence). CDR3 sequence: CAWGRTSGKDTQYF. The CDR3 DNA follows: TGTGCCTGGGGGAGGACTAGCGGGAAAGATACGCAGTATTTT.

The chain uses TRBV28 and TRBJ2-7; D not certain. There are 11 residues in the CDR3. Germline V gives CDR1 MDHEN, CDR2 SYDVKM. V lost 6 bases and J lost 3, with 6 bases in between. CDR3 loop: CASSTVYEQYF. The CDR3 DNA reads TGTGCCAGCAGCACAGTCTACGAGCAGTACTTC.

A few counts support this clone. J is TRBJ1-2 and V is TRBV18; D is unresolved. The CDR3 loop spans 14 amino acids. Germline V gene lookup returns CDR1 KGHSH and CDR2 LQKENI. V lost 2 bases and J lost 3, with 10 bases in between. The CDR3 here is CASSPEHRDYGYTF. The CDR3 region has the DNA TGTGCCAGCTCACCAGAGCACCGAGACTATGGCTACACCTTC. Looking up the rest from reference TRBV18 and TRBJ1-2 gives the full variable domain: NAGVMQNPRHLVRRRGQEARLRCSPMKGHSHVYWYRQLPEEGLKFMVYLQKENIIDESGMPKERFSAEFPKEGPSILRIQQVVRGDSAAYFCASSPEHRDYGYTFGSGTRLTVV.

The chain links TRBV7-8 to TRBJ2-2, with 10 bases aligning to TRBD1. The CDR3 loop spans 16 amino acids. Trimming took 1 base from V and 3 from J; bases not matched to a gene: 2. Germline V gene lookup returns CDR1 SGHVS and CDR2 FQNEAQ. DNA of the CDR3: TGTGCCAGCAGCTTAGGACAGGGGGCGCACACCGGGGAGCTGTTTTTT. Translating it yields CASSLGQGAHTGELFF.

The chain joins TRBV18 to TRBJ1-1; 7 nucleotides line up with TRBD1. V gave up 3 bases and J gave up 2 bases; unmatched junction bases: 9. CDR1 and CDR2 (germline): KGHSH, LQKENI. The CDR3 has 16 residues. The CDR3 DNA reads TGTGCCAGCTCACCTCGGACAGGTTTTTCAAACACTGAAGCTTTCTTT. Its protein product is CASSPRTGFSNTEAFF.

Concerning this clone: The same CDR3 can be traced to other DNA sequences in this sample. The V call is TRBV18, the J call TRBJ1-2; 7 bases map to TRBD1. This CDR3 comprises 14 residues. Trimming took 6 bases from V and 3 from J; bases not matched to a gene: 7. Germline V gene lookup returns CDR1 KGHSH and CDR2 LQKENI. The CDR3 DNA follows: TGTGCCAGCTCGCCGAGAACAGGGGACTATGGCTACACCTTC. Translating it yields CASSPRTGDYGYTF. The whole variable domain, remainder taken from reference TRBV18 and TRBJ1-2, is NAGVMQNPRHLVRRRGQEARLRCSPMKGHSHVYWYRQLPEEGLKFMVYLQKENIIDESGMPKERFSAEFPKEGPSILRIQQVVRGDSAAYFCASSPRTGDYGYTFGSGTRLTVV.

The rearrangement joins TRBV28 to TRBJ1-1; possibly TRBD1 for D (5 bases). CDR1 and CDR2 (germline): MDHEN, SYDVKM. V was shortened by 7 bases and J by 4 bases, with 28 bases between the two germline ends. The CDR3 is 18 residues long. The CDR3 DNA reads TGTGCCAGCAAAAAAGAGCCCCGGGACTTCAGGAGTGGCACTGAAGCTTTCTTT. The encoded protein is CASKKEPRDFRSGTEAFF.

This clone occurred once. The CDR3 protein is CASSLESGYGGYTF. The CDR3 nucleotides are TGCGCCAGCAGCTTGGAGTCCGGGTACGGTGGCTACACCTTC. The chain links TRBV5-1 to TRBJ1-2, with unresolved D. V dropped 0 bases and J dropped 7 bases, with 13 bases sitting between them. From germline, CDR1 is SGHRS and CDR2 YFSETQ. The CDR3 covers 14 residues.

This chain connects TRBV7-3 to TRBJ1-2; 7 bases line up with TRBD1. This CDR3 comprises 16 residues. Germline values: CDR1 SGHTA, CDR2 FQGTGA. V dropped 4 bases and J dropped 6; count of bases not matched to a gene: 14. The CDR3 coding sequence is TGTGCCAGCAGCTCCACATCCTTCAGGGGGGAGGATGGCTACACCTTC. Amino acid sequence: CASSSTSFRGEDGYTF.

V gene TRBV18 combines with J gene TRBJ1-3, with 7 bases fitting TRBD1. The CDR3 totals 14 residues. Germline V gene lookup returns CDR1 KGHSH and CDR2 LQKENI. The junction had 8 bases not matched to a gene; V was cut back by 4 bases and J by 8 bases. The CDR3 bases are TGTGCCAGCTCACGACGACAGGGCGAGGACACCATATATTTT. It specifies CASSRRQGEDTIYF.

The genes are TRBV12-3 or TRBV12-4 and TRBJ2-7, with 7 bases matching TRBD2. V was clipped by 6 bases and J by 9 bases; unmatched bases: 11. This CDR3 is built from 13 residues. The CDR3 loop reads CASRDDGGTLQYF. CDR3 DNA: TGTGCCAGCAGGGACGACGGGGGGACGTTGCAGTACTTC.

This clone was found a few times. The V gene is TRBV28, the J gene TRBJ1-1; no definite D call. Trimming removed 5 bases at V and 2 bases at J, with 18 bases between. This CDR3 has 16 amino acids. Looked up from germline, CDR1 is MDHEN and CDR2 is SYDVKM. CDR3 sequence (DNA): TGTGCCAGCAGTCTGGGAGGCTCGGTTATAAACACTGAAGCTTTCTTT. Its protein product is CASSLGGSVINTEAFF.

The chain carries TRBV30 and TRBJ2-1; 8 bases align to TRBD2. This CDR3 spans 14 amino acids. The germline gives CDR1 GTSNPN, CDR2 SVGIG (reference sequence). V trimming: 5 bases; J trimming: 5 bases; junction bases outside the gene matches: 8. CDR3 region: CAWRASGYHNEQFF. CDR3 coding DNA: TGTGCCTGGCGCGCTAGCGGGTACCACAATGAGCAGTTCTTC.

This clone was recorded once. The chain carries TRBV6-5 and TRBJ2-7; maybe TRBD2 (5 bases). The CDR3 is made up of 14 amino acids. Germline V gene data show CDR1 as MNHEY and CDR2 as SVGAGI. V was shortened by 0 bases and J by 11 bases, with 17 bases between the two germline ends. The CDR3 nucleotides are TGTGCCAGCAGTTACTCTCACGCCACCGTCGGGGAGTACTTC. Its translation: CASSYSHATVGEYF.

This clone was counted only a few times. The chain links TRBV2 to TRBJ1-4, with D perhaps TRBD1 (5 bases). Germline V gene sequence: CDR1 SNHLY, CDR2 FYNNEI. The CDR3 length is 15 residues. Deletions cut 4 bases from V and 4 bases from J, with 13 bases between. The CDR3 coding sequence is TGTGCCAGCAGTGGGGCGACAGCCCTTAATGAAAAACTGTTTTTT. It is translated as CASSGATALNEKLFF.

The chain uses TRBV4-1 and TRBJ2-7; TRBD1 matches at 8 bases. The CDR3 spans 15 residues. The junction had 9 bases not matched to a gene; V was cut back by 5 bases and J by 3 bases. Germline V gene data show CDR1 as MGHRA and CDR2 as YSYEKL. The chain's CDR3 is CASSVEAGGFYEQYF. CDR3 sequence (DNA): TGCGCCAGCAGCGTGGAAGCAGGGGGCTTCTACGAGCAGTACTTC.

This clone was detected only once. The chain employs TRBV19 and TRBJ1-4; D may be TRBD1 (6 bases). The germline V gene encodes CDR1 LNHDA and CDR2 SQIVND (reference sequence). This CDR3 is built from 14 residues. V was pared by 4 bases and J by 5 bases, with 11 bases between. This CDR3 reads CASSRNRDNEKLFF. In DNA, the CDR3 is TGTGCCAGTAGTAGGAACAGGGACAATGAAAAACTGTTTTTT. The variable domain in full, with the rest retrieved from reference TRBV19 and TRBJ1-4, is DGGITQSPKYLFRKEGQNVTLSCEQNLNHDAMYWYRQDPGQGLRLIYYSQIVNDFQKGDIAEGYSVSREKKESFPLTVTSAQKNPTAFYLCASSRNRDNEKLFFGSGTQLSVL.

The chain carries TRBV27 and TRBJ1-6; TRBD1 might be the D (5 bases). Germline CDR1 is MNHEY and CDR2 is SMNVEV (reference sequence). The length of the CDR3 is 14 residues. Trimming shortened V by 3 bases and J by 10 bases, and 13 bases separated the two germline ends. CDR3: CASSLGGRWSPLHF. The CDR3 DNA is TGTGCCAGCAGTTTGGGGGGTCGTTGGTCACCCCTCCACTTT.

This clone was seen a few times. The chain couples TRBV4-1 to TRBJ2-7, with 10 bases fitting TRBD1. The germline V gene has CDR1 MGHRA and CDR2 YSYEKL. This CDR3 is 15 amino acids long. V lost 4 bases to trimming and J lost 4 bases; unmatched junction nucleotides: 7. CDR3 amino acids: CASSLGQGIVYEQYF. The DNA for the CDR3 is TGCGCCAGCAGCCTGGGACAGGGGATAGTATACGAGCAGTACTTC.

The rearrangement uses TRBV3-1 (or the pseudogene TRBV3-2) and TRBJ2-1, with a possible D match to TRBD1 (6 bases). Deletions cut 3 bases from V and 2 bases from J, with 14 bases between. The CDR3 has 16 residues. Germline loops: CDR1 LGHDT, CDR2 YNNKEL (reference sequence). The CDR3 nucleotides are TGTGCCAGCAGCCAGGCCGGGACAAGTGCCTACAATGAGCAGTTCTTC. Translating it yields CASSQAGTSAYNEQFF.

The V call is TRBV28, the J call TRBJ1-2; TRBD1 is a possible D gene (6 bases). CDR3 size: 15 residues. Germline CDR1 MDHEN, CDR2 SYDVKM. Trimming took off 7 bases at V and 4 bases at J, with 19 bases between the two ends. The CDR3 loop is CASTQGSPELYGYTF. In DNA, the CDR3 is TGTGCCAGCACCCAGGGGTCCCCCGAACTCTATGGCTACACCTTC.

The CDR3 sequence is CASSQMGWGERAKNIQYF. The CDR3 DNA reads as TGTGCCAGCAGCCAGATGGGGTGGGGAGAAAGAGCCAAAAACATTCAGTACTTC. The V and J genes are TRBV13 and TRBJ2-4; TRBD2 is a possible D gene (5 bases). This CDR3 contains 18 residues. Germline loops: CDR1 PRHDT, CDR2 FYEKMQ (reference sequence). The germline V and J ends were trimmed by 5 bases and 0 bases, with 20 bases remaining between them. Complete variable domain (other parts from reference TRBV13 and TRBJ2-4): AAGVIQSPRHLIKEKRETATLKCYPIPRHDTVYWYQQGPGQDPQFLISFYEKMQSDKGSIPDRFSAQQFSDYHSELNMSSLELGDSALYFCASSQMGWGERAKNIQYFGAGTRLSVL.

The chain recombines TRBV18 with TRBJ2-1; possibly TRBD2 for D (6 bases). The CDR3 has 20 residues. V lost 0 bases and J 5 bases, leaving 26 bases between the germline ends. Germline V gene sequence: CDR1 KGHSH, CDR2 LQKENI. The DNA of the CDR3 is TGTGCCAGCTCACCACCGGGGGGTTCTATTTGGGGCGCGGGCGACAATGAGCAGTTCTTC. It yields the protein CASSPPGGSIWGAGDNEQFF. Full variable domain (rest looked up from reference TRBV18 and TRBJ2-1): NAGVMQNPRHLVRRRGQEARLRCSPMKGHSHVYWYRQLPEEGLKFMVYLQKENIIDESGMPKERFSAEFPKEGPSILRIQQVVRGDSAAYFCASSPPGGSIWGAGDNEQFFGPGTRLTVL.

Only a few counts were recorded for this clone. The chain links TRBV6-2 or TRBV6-3 to TRBJ2-1, with a tentative D call TRBD2 (5 bases). Germline lookup yields CDR1 MNHEY and CDR2 SVGEGT. The CDR3 consists of 17 residues. With 0 bases removed from V and 4 bases from J, the gap between germline ends came to 16 bases. CDR3 sequence reads: CASSYSVSRARYNEQFF. CDR3 sequence (DNA): TGTGCCAGCAGTTACTCCGTTTCGCGGGCGAGATACAATGAGCAGTTCTTC.

The J gene is TRBJ1-4, the V gene TRBV2, with D unclear. Trimming removed 4 bases at V and 4 bases at J, with 7 bases between. Germline CDR1 reads SNHLY; CDR2 reads FYNNEI. The CDR3 is made up of 13 amino acids. The CDR3 reads CASSGPGNEKLFF. The CDR3 nucleotides are TGTGCCAGCAGTGGCCCCGGTAATGAAAAACTGTTTTTT.

The chain recombines TRBV28 with TRBJ2-7; the match to TRBD2 covers 7 bases. V shed 3 bases, J shed 6 bases, and the junction held 8 bases outside the gene matches. CDR1 MDHEN and CDR2 SYDVKM come from the germline V gene. The CDR3 is 14 amino acids. The CDR3: CASSLLAGGGEQYF. The DNA for the CDR3 is TGTGCCAGCAGTTTGTTAGCGGGTGGGGGCGAGCAGTACTTC.

V usage is TRBV7-9 and J usage is TRBJ2-7; D is unclear. The CDR3 length is 14 residues. The germline V gene encodes CDR1 SEHNR and CDR2 FQNEAQ (reference sequence). V lost 3 bases and J 3 bases, leaving 12 bases between the germline ends. CDR3 DNA sequence: TGTGCCAGCAGCTTCGGTGGAGTAAACTACGAGCAGTACTTC. Translating gives CASSFGGVNYEQYF.